The sequence of this T cell receptor beta chain was determined in a study of PD-1 blockade in mismatch repair-deficient tumors. Some clones are missing from TCRdb's copy, which holds only in-frame ones; the method was immunoSEQ multiplex PCR. The sample has under 50,000 clones; over 80% are singletons. Germline values: CDR1 MDHEN, CDR2 SYDVKM. After removal of 5 bases from V and 2 bases from J, the junction contained 5 bases not matched to a gene. The CDR3 has 15 amino acids. This sequence originates from an adult with mismatch repair-deficient cancer. Sequences were derived from PBMCs, sampled roughly nine months after starting pembrolizumab. This sequence joins TRBV28 and TRBJ1-5, with 8 bases lining up with TRBD1. This CDR3 reads CASSQNRGGNQPQHF. The DNA for the CDR3 is TGTGCCAGCAGTCAAAACAGGGGGGGCAATCAGCCCCAGCATTTT. Looking up the rest from reference TRBV28 and TRBJ1-5 gives the full variable domain: DVKVTQSSRYLVKRTGEKVFLECVQDMDHENMFWYRQDPGLGLRLIYFSYDVKMKEKGDIPEGYSVSREKKERFSLILESASTNQTSMYLCASSQNRGGNQPQHFGDGTRLSIL.